This section outlines one T cell receptor beta chain sequence together with its context. The data were taken from a study of technical replicates of blood from a handful of donors. Germline V gene lookup returns CDR1 MDHEN and CDR2 SYDVKM. This CDR3 is 14 amino acids long. Trimming pared 6 bases from V and 4 bases from J, leaving 15 bases between. Generated by immunoSEQ multiplex PCR, the TCRdb table keeps only in-frame clones and is missing some. The sample carries about 89,000 clones, approximately 94% recorded once. Sequencing was performed on T cells isolated from PBMCs. This TCR was sampled from a human donor in good health. The chain links TRBV28 to TRBJ1-1; possible D gene TRBD1, 5 bases. CDR3 region: CASSQTVSATEAFF. CDR3 sequence (DNA): TGTGCCAGCAGCCAGACAGTATCGGCCACTGAAGCTTTCTTT.